The subject of this entry is one T cell receptor beta chain. These data come from a study of shared clonotypes between healthy human individuals. Looking at the study overall: Participating donors consisted of a couple of women and a few men aged 18 to 49.

Germline V gene sequence: CDR1 WNHNN, CDR2 SYGVQD (reference sequence). The J segment lost 5 bases and the V segment lost 0 bases, leaving 18 bases of the junction unmatched. The CDR3 runs 22 residues. Sequencing used immunoSEQ multiplex PCR; TCRdb keeps in-frame clones, though not all of them. The sample contains 1.6 million or so clones, approximately 98.5% of which appear only once. The specimen was naive CD4+ T cells sorted from blood. Documented subset: CD45RA+ positively selected. The chain uses TRBV10-1 and TRBJ2-3; 15 bases line up with TRBD2. This TCR came from a young man in good health. Here the CDR3 reads CASSESTWASGTSGRPLDTQYF. CDR3 in DNA: TGCGCCAGCAGTGAGTCAACGTGGGCCTCCGGGACTAGCGGGAGGCCTTTAGATACGCAGTATTTT.